The 30 T cell receptor beta chains presented below share a single source sample, sequenced in a study of PD-L1 blockade in urothelial cancer. This table comes from immunoSEQ multiplex PCR, and its TCRdb copy is limited to in-frame clones, with some not included. The data contain some 100,000 clones, about 90% of them singletons. This specimen consisted of PBMCs, obtained around atezolizumab (anti-PD-L1) treatment. These receptors originate from a woman of 80 years or more with urothelial cancer.

The gene calls are TRBV7-8 and TRBJ2-2, with D perhaps TRBD1 (5 bases). The V and J ends lost 5 bases and 7 bases respectively, with 14 bases between them. CDR1 SGHVS and CDR2 FQNEAQ come from the germline V gene. This CDR3 is built from 14 residues. CDR3 residues: CASSQNQGGGELFF. The CDR3 DNA reads as TGTGCCAGCAGCCAGAATCAGGGCGGCGGGGAGCTGTTTTTT. The full variable domain, in which reference TRBV7-8 and TRBJ2-2 provide the parts outside the CDR3, is GAGVSQSPRYKVAKRGQDVALRCDPISGHVSLFWYQQALGQGPEFLTYFQNEAQLDKSGLPSDRFFAERPEGSVSTLKIQRTQQEDSAVYLCASSQNQGGGELFFGEGSRLTVL.

The genes are TRBV18 and TRBJ2-3, with 10 nucleotides matching TRBD1. Germline trimming cut 4 bases from V and 4 bases from J; bases unmatched to any gene: 5. This CDR3 is 15 amino acids long. Germline loops: CDR1 KGHSH, CDR2 LQKENI. The CDR3 DNA is TGTGCCAGCTCACAAGACAGGGGGCACGCAGATACGCAGTATTTT. Its protein is CASSQDRGHADTQYF.

V is TRBV11-2 and J is TRBJ2-5, with 10 bases that match TRBD1. The CDR3 is 14 amino acids. Germline values: CDR1 SGHAT, CDR2 FQNNGV. Losses at the gene ends were 2 bases for V and 5 bases for J; bases not matched to a gene: 2. CDR3 loop: CASSLRTGGETQYF. CDR3 nucleotides: TGTGCCAGCAGCTTAAGGACAGGGGGTGAGACCCAGTACTTC.

The chain is built from TRBV28 and TRBJ1-5, with TRBD1 matching 10 bases. The germline gives CDR1 MDHEN, CDR2 SYDVKM. J lost 2 bases, V lost 3 bases, and 7 bases had no gene match. The CDR3 covers 17 residues. The CDR3 region has the DNA TGTGCCAGCAGTTTTAGGGACAGGGGCCGTCGCAATCAGCCCCAGCATTTT. Protein sequence: CASSFRDRGRRNQPQHF.

The chain is built from TRBV5-1 and TRBJ1-1, with D unclear. V was trimmed by 0 bases and J by 1 base, leaving 7 bases between them. This CDR3 region has 14 residues. Looked up from germline, CDR1 is SGHRS and CDR2 is YFSETQ. CDR3 protein: CASSLVPENTEAFF. CDR3 in DNA: TGCGCCAGCAGCTTGGTTCCAGAGAACACTGAAGCTTTCTTT.

The rearrangement joins TRBV6-5 to TRBJ2-2; D is possibly TRBD1 (6 bases). CDR1 MNHEY and CDR2 SVGAGI come from the germline V gene. The CDR3 contains 12 residues. Trimming left V 6 bases short and J 6 bases short, with 8 bases between. DNA for the CDR3: TGTGCCAGCAGAACAGGGTCCGGGGAGCTGTTTTTT. Its protein product is CASRTGSGELFF.

The V and J genes are TRBV28 and TRBJ2-7, with D hard to call. The germline V gene has CDR1 MDHEN and CDR2 SYDVKM. The V gene lost 5 bases and the J gene lost 3 bases, with 11 bases spanning the gap. The CDR3 is made up of 13 amino acids. As DNA, the CDR3 is TGTGCCAGCAGTCCACCTTCTAGCTACGAGCAGTACTTC. This gives the protein CASSPPSSYEQYF.

The chain has TRBV6-1 and TRBJ2-7, with TRBD2 matching 7 bases. V trimming: 4 bases; J trimming: 0 bases; junction bases outside the gene matches: 15. CDR3 length equals 18 residues. Germline-derived CDR1 and CDR2 are MNHNS and SASEGT. The CDR3: CASSGRFLAGVTSYEQYF. The CDR3 nucleotides are TGTGCCAGCAGTGGTAGGTTCTTAGCGGGCGTCACCTCCTACGAGCAGTACTTC.

The chain couples TRBV19 to TRBJ2-7; 9 positions match TRBD1. The ends lost 3 bases at V and 2 bases at J; junction bases unmatched: 5. This CDR3 has 15 amino acids. CDR1 is LNHDA and CDR2 is SQIVND in the germline V gene (reference sequence). The CDR3 sequence is CASSMYDRGTYEQYF. DNA of the CDR3: TGTGCCAGTAGTATGTACGACAGGGGGACCTACGAGCAGTACTTC. Variable domain in full (rest from reference TRBV19 and TRBJ2-7): DGGITQSPKYLFRKEGQNVTLSCEQNLNHDAMYWYRQDPGQGLRLIYYSQIVNDFQKGDIAEGYSVSREKKESFPLTVTSAQKNPTAFYLCASSMYDRGTYEQYFGPGTRLTVT.

This chain connects TRBV7-3 to TRBJ2-7, with D maybe TRBD2 (6 bases). The CDR3 spans 16 residues. Looked up from germline, CDR1 is SGHTA and CDR2 is FQGTGA. Trimming left V 4 bases short and J 0 bases short, with 16 bases between. CDR3: CASSSKRASSSYEQYF. For the CDR3, the DNA is TGTGCCAGCAGCTCGAAGCGGGCTTCATCCTCCTACGAGCAGTACTTC. Supplemented by reference TRBV7-3 and TRBJ2-7, the full variable domain reads GAGVSQTPSNKVTEKGKYVELRCDPISGHTALYWYRQSLGQGPEFLIYFQGTGAADDSGLPNDRFFAVRPEGSVSTLKIQRTERGDSAVYLCASSSKRASSSYEQYFGPGTRLTVT.

J is TRBJ1-1 and V is TRBV7-8, with D unresolved. The CDR3 has 12 amino acids. Germline V gene sequence: CDR1 SGHVS, CDR2 FQNEAQ. Deletions cut 1 base from V and 7 bases from J, with 7 bases between. The DNA of the CDR3 is TGTGCCAGCAGCTTAGATTACGGTGAAGCTTTCTTT. Protein: CASSLDYGEAFF.

The genes are TRBV6-5 and TRBJ1-2; D is ambiguous. The CDR3 is 15 amino acids. Germline CDR1 MNHEY, CDR2 SVGAGI. Trimming took off 2 bases at V and 6 bases at J, with 16 bases between the two ends. CDR3 amino acids: CASSYIGSGIHGYTF. The CDR3 DNA reads as TGTGCCAGCAGTTACATCGGGTCGGGGATTCATGGCTACACCTTC.

This clone was recorded once. This chain links TRBV27 with TRBJ2-1; D may be TRBD2 (5 bases). The CDR3 has 15 amino acids. Trimming removed 6 bases from V and 4 bases from J, with 16 bases in between. Germline V gene lookup returns CDR1 MNHEY and CDR2 SMNVEV (reference sequence). CDR3 coding DNA: TGTGCCAGCAGCCGTACCCCAACTAGTTACAATGAGCAGTTCTTC. Translated: CASSRTPTSYNEQFF.

This clone appeared a single time. This chain joins TRBV28 and TRBJ2-2; 13 bases fit TRBD2. J lost 2 bases, V lost 5 bases, and 5 bases had no gene match. The CDR3 is made up of 17 amino acids. Germline V gene data show CDR1 as MDHEN and CDR2 as SYDVKM. CDR3 protein: CASSPGLAGVNTGELFF. DNA for the CDR3: TGTGCCAGCAGTCCCGGACTAGCGGGAGTCAACACCGGGGAGCTGTTTTTT.

In this sample, this clone turned up once. The sample carries other DNA sequences with the same CDR3. This chain links TRBV18 with TRBJ2-5, with TRBD2 matching over 16 bases. V trimming: 0 bases; J trimming: 5 bases; junction bases outside the gene matches: 9. The CDR3 has 19 residues. Germline CDR1 KGHSH, CDR2 LQKENI. Here the CDR3 DNA reads TGTGCCAGCTCACCACCGGGACTAGCGGGAGGGGCATCGCGGGAGACCCAGTACTTC. This codes for CASSPPGLAGGASRETQYF.

The chain carries TRBV5-5 and TRBJ1-1; no firm D call. The CDR3 runs 15 residues. Trimming took off 2 bases at V and 1 base at J, with 12 bases between the two ends. Germline lookup yields CDR1 SGHKS and CDR2 YYEKEE (reference sequence). The CDR3 protein is CASSFSPSGNTEAFF. CDR3 coding DNA: TGTGCCAGCAGCTTCTCCCCTTCCGGGAACACTGAAGCTTTCTTT.

The rearrangement joins TRBV27 to TRBJ2-3, with TRBD1 matching over 8 bases. Germline CDR1 and CDR2: MNHEY and SMNVEV (reference sequence). The CDR3 covers 19 residues. With 5 bases clipped from V and 4 bases from J, the junction kept 20 bases outside the gene matches. The CDR3 loop is CASSKLRGPGGIVADTQYF. The DNA of the CDR3 is TGTGCCAGCAGTAAACTTAGGGGGCCAGGGGGCATCGTGGCAGATACGCAGTATTTT.

The chain combines TRBV5-6 with TRBJ2-1, with 15 bases fitting TRBD2. CDR3 length: 16 amino acids. Germline V gene lookup returns CDR1 SGHDT and CDR2 YYEEEE. V shed 5 bases, J shed 7 bases, and the junction held 7 bases outside the gene matches. CDR3 amino acids: CASRYRTSGRANEQFF. In DNA form, the CDR3 reads TGTGCCAGCAGGTATCGGACTAGCGGGAGGGCGAATGAGCAGTTCTTC.

The chain recombines TRBV5-1 with TRBJ1-5; TRBD1 matches at 10 bases. The CDR3 extends over 15 amino acids. Germline lookup yields CDR1 SGHRS and CDR2 YFSETQ. The V and J ends lost 0 bases and 7 bases, in that order; junction bases with no gene match: 4. Written as DNA, the CDR3 is TGCGCCAGCAGCTTGGAAGGGACAGGGGAACAGCCCCAGCATTTT. Translated, it gives CASSLEGTGEQPQHF.

This clone was counted between two and nine times. The chain carries TRBV10-3 and TRBJ1-5; D is ambiguous. Between the trimmed V and J ends, which lost 11 bases and 4 bases, there was a span of 15 bases. In germline, CDR1 is ENHRY, CDR2 SYGVKD. The CDR3 sequence is 13 residues long. The CDR3 nucleotides read TGTGCCTTCGGAGACGGAGATAATCAGCCCCAGCATTTT. It codes for CAFGDGDNQPQHF.

This clone was detected only once. V usage is TRBV14 and J usage is TRBJ2-7; D gene ambiguous. This CDR3 is 12 amino acids long. V gave up 1 base and J gave up 7 bases, with 8 bases separating them. In germline, CDR1 is SGHDN, CDR2 FVKESK. The CDR3 is CASSQAKTEQYF. The CDR3 coding sequence is TGTGCCAGCAGCCAAGCGAAAACAGAGCAGTACTTC.

This chain connects TRBV18 to TRBJ2-3, with 12 nucleotides matching TRBD1. J lost 6 bases, V lost 3 bases, and 10 bases had no gene match. The V gene's germline CDR1 is KGHSH and CDR2 LQKENI. This CDR3 region has 17 residues. The chain's CDR3 is CASSPLLGTGGGDTQYF. In DNA form, the CDR3 reads TGTGCCAGCTCACCCCTTCTCGGGACAGGGGGCGGGGATACGCAGTATTTT.

This sequence joins TRBV6-1 and TRBJ2-5, with 10 bases matching TRBD2. The germline V gene encodes CDR1 MNHNS and CDR2 SASEGT. J was trimmed by 4 bases and V by 1 base; bases with no gene match: 6. The CDR3 runs to 16 residues. CDR3 protein: CASSEGSSGSIETQYF. DNA of the CDR3: TGTGCCAGCAGTGAAGGGTCTAGCGGGAGCATAGAGACCCAGTACTTC.

The rearrangement links TRBV30 to TRBJ2-2, with 8 bases aligning to TRBD1. The CDR3 runs to 16 residues. Germline V CDR1 and CDR2: GTSNPN, SVGIG (reference sequence). After removal of 3 bases from V and 4 bases from J, the junction contained 10 bases not matched to a gene. Here the CDR3 reads CAWRGTGGGGTGELFF. The CDR3 DNA reads as TGTGCCTGGAGGGGAACAGGGGGTGGTGGCACCGGGGAGCTGTTTTTT.

In this sample, this clone turned up a few times. The DNA for the CDR3 is TGTGCCAGTAGTAGGGGGGAGACCTACAATGAGCAGTTCTTC. Protein sequence: CASSRGETYNEQFF. This chain uses TRBV19 with TRBJ2-1; D might be TRBD2 (6 bases). There are 14 residues in the CDR3. V lost 4 bases and J 2 bases, leaving 9 bases between the germline ends. Germline CDR1 and CDR2: LNHDA and SQIVND (reference sequence).

The chain recombines TRBV5-4 with TRBJ1-3; unclear D gene. V gave up 0 bases and J gave up 4 bases, with 5 bases separating them. From germline, CDR1 is SGHNT and CDR2 YYREEE (reference sequence). This CDR3 is built from 13 residues. The CDR3 is CASSLDTGNTIYF. CDR3 DNA sequence: TGTGCCAGCAGCTTGGACACCGGAAACACCATATATTTT. The full variable domain, with the rest looked up from reference TRBV5-4 and TRBJ1-3, is ETGVTQSPTHLIKTRGQQVTLRCSSQSGHNTVSWYQQALGQGPQFIFQYYREEENGRGNFPPRFSGLQFPNYSSELNVNALELDDSALYLCASSLDTGNTIYFGEGSWLTVV.

The rearrangement joins TRBV27 to TRBJ1-1; possible D gene TRBD1, 5 bases. The ends were cut back, 6 bases at V and 1 base at J, with 12 bases in the middle. The CDR3 extends over 14 amino acids. CDR1 is MNHEY, CDR2 SMNVEV, per germline (reference sequence). CDR3 in amino acids: CASSPWGGNTEAFF. The DNA of the CDR3 is TGTGCCAGCAGCCCCTGGGGGGGGAACACTGAAGCTTTCTTT.

V usage is TRBV18 and J usage is TRBJ2-5, with TRBD2 matching 8 bases. The trim removed 5 bases at V and 1 base at J, leaving 3 bases unmatched. There are 14 residues in the CDR3. Germline values: CDR1 KGHSH, CDR2 LQKENI. The CDR3 reads CASSATSAQETQYF. The CDR3 DNA follows: TGTGCCAGCTCAGCGACTAGCGCCCAAGAGACCCAGTACTTC.

The rearrangement uses TRBV7-3 and TRBJ2-7; D ambiguous. The CDR3 consists of 13 residues. Trimming shortened V by 4 bases and J by 0 bases, and 7 bases separated the two germline ends. Per the germline V gene, CDR1 is SGHTA and CDR2 is FQGTGA. The CDR3 region is CASSSGFSYEQYF. The CDR3 DNA reads TGTGCCAGCAGCTCAGGTTTCTCCTACGAGCAGTACTTC. Combining the CDR3 with reference TRBV7-3 and TRBJ2-7 gives the whole variable domain GAGVSQTPSNKVTEKGKYVELRCDPISGHTALYWYRQSLGQGPEFLIYFQGTGAADDSGLPNDRFFAVRPEGSVSTLKIQRTERGDSAVYLCASSSGFSYEQYFGPGTRLTVT.

The rearrangement joins TRBV18 to TRBJ2-7; 16 positions agree with TRBD2. J gave up 7 bases and V 3 bases, and 6 bases lay outside the gene matches. The CDR3 length is 16 residues. Germline V lookup: CDR1 KGHSH, CDR2 LQKENI. The CDR3 loop is CASSPQGLAGGQEQYF. CDR3 sequence (DNA): TGTGCCAGCTCACCGCAGGGACTAGCGGGAGGGCAGGAGCAGTACTTC.